This record concerns one T cell receptor (beta chain) sequence. The sample belongs to a study of blood T cell repertoires in COVID-19. Across the study: The United States, Italy and Spain were the sources of the acute and convalescent COVID-19 samples. In each case, the material was cDNA or gDNA derived from T cells, B-cell-depleted T cells, or PBMCs.

Original processing methods: Quantification of nucleated cells was approximated via reference gene primer amplification. TCRdb's table, derived via immunoSEQ multiplex PCR, lists solely in-frame clones and lacks some. V and J calls and clone size are as listed in that table; D and trimming were resolved from the DNA. The data show about 100,000 clones, around 85% seen once. This receptor was taken from a woman aged 80 or older with active or convalescent COVID-19. Sequenced material: peripheral blood.

The CDR3 reads CASSEQGEGTQYF. CDR3 coding DNA: TGTGCCAGCAGTGAACAGGGGGAAGGTACGCAGTATTTT. The V gene is TRBV2, the J gene TRBJ2-3; 7 nucleotides agree with TRBD1. V gave up 2 bases and J gave up 8 bases; unmatched junction bases: 4. The CDR3 has 13 residues. Germline CDR1 is SNHLY and CDR2 is FYNNEI.